This TCR beta chain was sequenced in a study of technical replicates of blood from a few donors. This CDR3 contains 13 residues. The germline V gene has CDR1 SGHNT and CDR2 YYREEE (reference sequence). The V gene end was trimmed by 2 bases and the J gene end by 7 bases; junction bases not matched to a gene: 6. Data came from immunoSEQ multiplex PCR; TCRdb stores just in-frame clones and leaves some out. The profile shows tens of thousands of clones, 80% to 95% of them singletons. Sequencing used PBMCs. The chain combines TRBV5-4 with TRBJ2-7; 7 nucleotides agree with TRBD1. This TCR derives from a human donor in good health. Some clones in this sample may be carry-over from other donors' samples. CDR3 in amino acids: CASSFGTRGEQYF. Here the CDR3 DNA reads TGTGCCAGCAGCTTTGGGACCAGGGGGGAGCAGTACTTC.